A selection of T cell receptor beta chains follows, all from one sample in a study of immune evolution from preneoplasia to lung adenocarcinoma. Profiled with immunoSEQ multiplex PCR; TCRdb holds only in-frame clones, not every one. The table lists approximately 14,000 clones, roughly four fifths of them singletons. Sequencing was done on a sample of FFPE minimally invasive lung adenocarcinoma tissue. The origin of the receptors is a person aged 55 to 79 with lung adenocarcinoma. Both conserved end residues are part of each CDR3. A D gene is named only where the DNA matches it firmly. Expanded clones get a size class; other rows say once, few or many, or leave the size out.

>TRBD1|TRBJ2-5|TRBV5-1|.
TGCGCCAGCAGCGCAACAGGGGGTGGGCGAGAGACCCAGTACTTC
CASSATGGGRETQYF
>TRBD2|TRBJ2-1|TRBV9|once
TGTGCCAGCAGCCCCGGACTAGCGGGAGTAGTTGAGCAGTTCTTC
CASSPGLAGVVEQFF
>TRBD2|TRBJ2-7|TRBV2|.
TGTGCCAGCAGTGAACGGACTAGCGGGGGGGCCGGGTACGAGCAGTACTTC
CASSERTSGGAGYEQYF
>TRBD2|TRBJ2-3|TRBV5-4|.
TGTGCCAGCAGCTTGGGGCTAGCGGCTAGCACAGATACGCAGTATTTT
CASSLGLAASTDTQYF
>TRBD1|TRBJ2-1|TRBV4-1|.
TGCGCCAGCAGCCAAGGGACAGGGAGGAGCTCCTACAATGAGCAGTTCTTC
CASSQGTGRSSYNEQFF
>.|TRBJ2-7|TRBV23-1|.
TGCGCCAGCAGTCAACCATGGACACCAGGCTTCACCTACGAGCAGTACTTC
CASSQPWTPGFTYEQYF
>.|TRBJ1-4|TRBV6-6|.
TGTGCCAGCCATGTTAGTGAAAAACTGTTTTTT
CASHVSEKLFF
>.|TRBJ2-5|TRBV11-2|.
TGTGCCAGCAGCCCGGAGGAAGAGACCCAGTACTTC
CASSPEEETQYF
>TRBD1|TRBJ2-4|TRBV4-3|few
TGCGCCAGCAGCCAAGAGCGACAGGGGGCCAAAAACATTCAGTACTTC
CASSQERQGAKNIQYF
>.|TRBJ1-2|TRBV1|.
TGCACCAGCAGCCAAGGCGATTATTCGACAGGGGGAAACTATGGCTACACCTTC
CTSSQGDYSTGGNYGYTF
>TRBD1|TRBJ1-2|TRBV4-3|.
TGCGCCAGCAGCCTCACCACCTCCGGACAGGACTATGGCTACACCTTC
CASSLTTSGQDYGYTF
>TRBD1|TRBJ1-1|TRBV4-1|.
TGCGCCAGCAGCCAAGGTGGGACAGTGGAAGCTTTCTTT
CASSQGGTVEAFF
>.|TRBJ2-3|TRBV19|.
TGTGCCAGTAGTACCGAGGGGCCGCGGTATTTT
CASSTEGPRYF
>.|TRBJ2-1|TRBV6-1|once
TGTGCCAGCTACGGGGGCTACAATGAGCAGTTCTTC
CASYGGYNEQFF
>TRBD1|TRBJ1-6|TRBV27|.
TGTGCCAGTCGGGACAGCCCCTATAATTCACCCCTCCACTTT
CASRDSPYNSPLHF
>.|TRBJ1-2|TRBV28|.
TGTGCCAGCAGTTTTGGGATTTATGGCTACACCTTC
CASSFGIYGYTF